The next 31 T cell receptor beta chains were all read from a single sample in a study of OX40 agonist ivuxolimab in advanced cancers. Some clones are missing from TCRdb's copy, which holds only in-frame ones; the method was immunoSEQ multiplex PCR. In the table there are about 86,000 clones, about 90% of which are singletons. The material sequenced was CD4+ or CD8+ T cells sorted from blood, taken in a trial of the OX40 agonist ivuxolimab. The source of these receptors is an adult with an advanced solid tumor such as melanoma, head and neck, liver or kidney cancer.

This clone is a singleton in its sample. The CDR3 loop reads CAWSLGGSDEQYF. CDR3 nucleotides: TGTGCCTGGAGCCTAGGGGGGAGCGACGAGCAGTACTTC. The J gene is TRBJ2-7, the V gene TRBV30; possibly TRBD1 or TRBD2 for D (6 bases each). The CDR3 sequence is 13 residues long. Deletions cut 3 bases from V and 5 bases from J, with 14 bases between. Per germline, CDR1 GTSNPN and CDR2 SVGIG (reference sequence).

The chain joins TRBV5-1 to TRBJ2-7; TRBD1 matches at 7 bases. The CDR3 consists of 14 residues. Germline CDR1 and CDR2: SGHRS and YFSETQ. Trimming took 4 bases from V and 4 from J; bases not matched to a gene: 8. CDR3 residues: CASSRDSQGYEQYF. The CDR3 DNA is TGCGCCAGCAGCCGGGACAGCCAGGGGTACGAGCAGTACTTC.

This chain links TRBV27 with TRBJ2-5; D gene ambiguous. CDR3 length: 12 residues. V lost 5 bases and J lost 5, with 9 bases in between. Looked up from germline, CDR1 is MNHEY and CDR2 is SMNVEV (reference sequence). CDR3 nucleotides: TGTGCCAGCAGTCGCCTCGGGGAGACCCAGTACTTC. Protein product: CASSRLGETQYF.

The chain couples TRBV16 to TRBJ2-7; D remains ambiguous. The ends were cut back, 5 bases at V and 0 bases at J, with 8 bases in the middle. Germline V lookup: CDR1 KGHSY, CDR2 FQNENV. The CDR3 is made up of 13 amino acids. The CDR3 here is CASSISLSYEQYF. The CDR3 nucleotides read TGTGCCAGCAGCATTAGCCTCTCCTACGAGCAGTACTTC. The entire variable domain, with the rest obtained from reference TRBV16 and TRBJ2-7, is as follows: GEEVAQTPKHLVRGEGQKAKLYCAPIKGHSYVFWYQQVLKNEFKFLISFQNENVFDETGMPKERFSAKCLPNSPCSLEIQATKLEDSAVYFCASSISLSYEQYFGPGTRLTVT.

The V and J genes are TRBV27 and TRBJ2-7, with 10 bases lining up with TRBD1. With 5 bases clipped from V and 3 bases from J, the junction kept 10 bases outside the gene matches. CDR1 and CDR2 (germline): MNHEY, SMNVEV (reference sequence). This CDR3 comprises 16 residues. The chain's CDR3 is CASSPETGGLIYEQYF. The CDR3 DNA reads TGTGCCAGCAGTCCGGAGACAGGGGGCCTTATCTACGAGCAGTACTTC.

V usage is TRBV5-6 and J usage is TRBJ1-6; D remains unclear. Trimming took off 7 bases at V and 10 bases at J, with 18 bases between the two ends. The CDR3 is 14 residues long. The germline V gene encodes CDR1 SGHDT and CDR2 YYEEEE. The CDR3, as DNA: TGTGCCAGCGGTCGGGATATCGGCGGATCACCCCTCCACTTT. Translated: CASGRDIGGSPLHF.

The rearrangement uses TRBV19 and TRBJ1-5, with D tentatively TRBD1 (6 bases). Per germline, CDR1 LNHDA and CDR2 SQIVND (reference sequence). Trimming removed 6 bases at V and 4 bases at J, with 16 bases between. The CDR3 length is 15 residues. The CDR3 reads CASRISDRINQPQHF. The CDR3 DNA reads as TGTGCCAGTAGAATTTCTGACAGGATTAATCAGCCCCAGCATTTT.

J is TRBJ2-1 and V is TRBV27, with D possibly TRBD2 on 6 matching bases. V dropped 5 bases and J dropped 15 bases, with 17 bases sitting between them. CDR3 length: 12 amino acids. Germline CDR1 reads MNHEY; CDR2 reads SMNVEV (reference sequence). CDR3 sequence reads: CASSGGVLDRFF. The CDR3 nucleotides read TGTGCCAGCAGTGGCGGGGTATTAGACCGGTTCTTC.

CDR3 sequence reads: CASSLETRTYNEQFF. In DNA form, the CDR3 reads TGCGCCAGCAGCTTGGAGACCAGAACCTACAATGAGCAGTTCTTC. The chain has TRBV5-1 and TRBJ2-1; the D is unclear. Germline V gene lookup returns CDR1 SGHRS and CDR2 YFSETQ. V was cut by 0 bases and J by 2 bases, with 9 bases left in between. This CDR3 comprises 15 residues.

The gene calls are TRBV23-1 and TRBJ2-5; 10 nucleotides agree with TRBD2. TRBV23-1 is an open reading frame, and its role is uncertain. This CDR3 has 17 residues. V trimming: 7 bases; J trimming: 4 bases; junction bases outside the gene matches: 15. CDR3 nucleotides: TGCGCCAGCACCCCCCAGGGGGAGCGGGAGGGCCGAGAGACCCAGTACTTC. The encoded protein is CASTPQGEREGRETQYF.

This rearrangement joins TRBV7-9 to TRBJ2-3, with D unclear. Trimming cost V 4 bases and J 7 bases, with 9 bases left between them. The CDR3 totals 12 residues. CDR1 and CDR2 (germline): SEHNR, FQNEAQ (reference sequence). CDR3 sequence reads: CASSSGTNTQYF. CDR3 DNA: TGTGCCAGCAGCTCCGGTACGAATACGCAGTATTTT.

The CDR3 region is CASSLWRGNEQFF. The CDR3 DNA reads TGTGCCAGCAGTTTATGGCGGGGCAATGAGCAGTTCTTC. V gene TRBV27 combines with J gene TRBJ2-1, with TRBD2 as a possible D gene (6 bases). This CDR3 spans 13 amino acids. V lost 1 base, J lost 6 bases, and 7 bases lay in between. Germline V CDR1 and CDR2: MNHEY, SMNVEV (reference sequence).

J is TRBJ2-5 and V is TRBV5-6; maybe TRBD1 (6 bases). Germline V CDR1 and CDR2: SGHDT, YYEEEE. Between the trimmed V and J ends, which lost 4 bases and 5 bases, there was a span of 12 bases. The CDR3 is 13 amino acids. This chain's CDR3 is CASSPYREETQYF. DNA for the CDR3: TGTGCCAGCAGCCCCTACAGGGAGGAGACCCAGTACTTC. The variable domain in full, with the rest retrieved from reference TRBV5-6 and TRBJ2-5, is DAGVTQSPTHLIKTRGQQVTLRCSPKSGHDTVSWYQQALGQGPQFIFQYYEEEERQRGNFPDRFSGHQFPNYSSELNVNALLLGDSALYLCASSPYREETQYFGPGTRLLVL.

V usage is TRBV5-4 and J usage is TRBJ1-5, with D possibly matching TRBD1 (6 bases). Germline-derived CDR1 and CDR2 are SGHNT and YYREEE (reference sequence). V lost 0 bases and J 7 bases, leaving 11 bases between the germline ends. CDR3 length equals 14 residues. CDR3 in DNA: TGTGCCAGCAGCTTGGACGGGGGGCTGCAGCCCCAGCATTTT. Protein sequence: CASSLDGGLQPQHF.

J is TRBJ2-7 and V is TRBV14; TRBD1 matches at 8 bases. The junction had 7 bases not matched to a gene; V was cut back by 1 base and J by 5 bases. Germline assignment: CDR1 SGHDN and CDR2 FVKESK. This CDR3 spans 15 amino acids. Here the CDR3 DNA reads TGTGCCAGCAGCCAAGGGACAGGGAGGTCTCACGAGCAGTACTTC. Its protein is CASSQGTGRSHEQYF.

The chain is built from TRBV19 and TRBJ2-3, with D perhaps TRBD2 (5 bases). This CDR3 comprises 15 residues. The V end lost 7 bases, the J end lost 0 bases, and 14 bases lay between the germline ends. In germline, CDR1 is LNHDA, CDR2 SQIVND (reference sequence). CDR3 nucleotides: TGTGCCAGTAAGGACTCTCCTTTTAGCACAGATACGCAGTATTTT. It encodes CASKDSPFSTDTQYF.

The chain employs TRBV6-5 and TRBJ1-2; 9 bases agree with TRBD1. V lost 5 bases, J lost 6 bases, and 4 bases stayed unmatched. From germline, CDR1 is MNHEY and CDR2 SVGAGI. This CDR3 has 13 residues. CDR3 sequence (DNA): TGTGCCAGCAGTCTACAGGGGGCGAATGGCTACACCTTC. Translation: CASSLQGANGYTF.

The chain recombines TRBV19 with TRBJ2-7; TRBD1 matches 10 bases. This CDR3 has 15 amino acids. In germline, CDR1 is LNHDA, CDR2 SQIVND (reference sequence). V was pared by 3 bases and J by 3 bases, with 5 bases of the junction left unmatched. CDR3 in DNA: TGTGCCAGTAGTATGGGGACAGGGGTGGGCTACGAGCAGTACTTC. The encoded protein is CASSMGTGVGYEQYF.

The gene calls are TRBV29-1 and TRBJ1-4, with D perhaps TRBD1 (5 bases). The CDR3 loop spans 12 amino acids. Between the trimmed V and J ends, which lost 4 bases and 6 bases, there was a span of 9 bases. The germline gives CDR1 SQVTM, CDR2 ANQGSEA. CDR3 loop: CSVVGGDEKLFF. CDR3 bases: TGCAGCGTTGTAGGAGGGGATGAAAAACTGTTTTTT.

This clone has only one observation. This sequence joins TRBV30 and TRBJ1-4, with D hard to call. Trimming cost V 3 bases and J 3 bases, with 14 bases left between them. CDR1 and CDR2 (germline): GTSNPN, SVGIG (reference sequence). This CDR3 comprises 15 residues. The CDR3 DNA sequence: TGTGCCTGGAGGGTAAGGAGGGCGTCTAATGAAAAACTGTTTTTT. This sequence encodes CAWRVRRASNEKLFF.

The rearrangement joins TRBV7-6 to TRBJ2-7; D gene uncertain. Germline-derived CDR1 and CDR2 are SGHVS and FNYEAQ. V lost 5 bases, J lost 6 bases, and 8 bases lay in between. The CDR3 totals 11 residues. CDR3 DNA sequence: TGTGCCAGCAGCACCGGGCCCGAGCAGTACTTC. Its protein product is CASSTGPEQYF.

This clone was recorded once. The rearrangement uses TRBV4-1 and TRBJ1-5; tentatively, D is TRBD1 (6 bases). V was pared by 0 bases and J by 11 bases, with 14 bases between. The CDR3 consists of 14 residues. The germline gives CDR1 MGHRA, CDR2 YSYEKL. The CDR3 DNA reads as TGCGCCAGCAGCCAAGAAGAAGGCGCAGGGGCCCAGCATTTT. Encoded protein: CASSQEEGAGAQHF.

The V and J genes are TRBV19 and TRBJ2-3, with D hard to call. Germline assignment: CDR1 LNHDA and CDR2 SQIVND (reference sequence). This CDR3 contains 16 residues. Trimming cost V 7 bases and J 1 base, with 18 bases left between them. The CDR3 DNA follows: TGTGCCAGTACCGCTCCCGACTCCCCCCGCACAGATACGCAGTATTTT. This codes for CASTAPDSPRTDTQYF.

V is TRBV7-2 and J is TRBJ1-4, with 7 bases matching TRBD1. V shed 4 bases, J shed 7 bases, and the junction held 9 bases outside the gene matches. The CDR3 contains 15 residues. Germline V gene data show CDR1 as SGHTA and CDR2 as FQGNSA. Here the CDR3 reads CASSSAQGLSEKLFF. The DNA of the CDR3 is TGTGCCAGCAGCTCCGCACAGGGGTTAAGTGAAAAACTGTTTTTT.

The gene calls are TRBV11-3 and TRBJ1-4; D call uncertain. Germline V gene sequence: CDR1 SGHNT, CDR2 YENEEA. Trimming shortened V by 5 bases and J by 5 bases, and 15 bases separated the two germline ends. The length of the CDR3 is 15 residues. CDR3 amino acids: CASSARAGRNEKLFF. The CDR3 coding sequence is TGTGCCAGCAGCGCCCGAGCCGGACGGAATGAAAAACTGTTTTTT.

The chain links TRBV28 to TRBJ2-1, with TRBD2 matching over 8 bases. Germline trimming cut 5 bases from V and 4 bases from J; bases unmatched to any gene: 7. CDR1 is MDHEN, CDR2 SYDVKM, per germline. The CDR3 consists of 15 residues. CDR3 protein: CASSLRTSLYNEQFF. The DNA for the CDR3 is TGTGCCAGCAGTCTGAGGACTAGCCTGTACAATGAGCAGTTCTTC.

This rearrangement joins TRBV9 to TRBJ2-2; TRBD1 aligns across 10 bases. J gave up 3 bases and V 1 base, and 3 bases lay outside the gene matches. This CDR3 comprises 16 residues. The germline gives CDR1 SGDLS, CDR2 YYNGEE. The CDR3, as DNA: TGTGCCAGCAGCGTACACGGGACAGGGGACACCGGGGAGCTGTTTTTT. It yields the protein CASSVHGTGDTGELFF.

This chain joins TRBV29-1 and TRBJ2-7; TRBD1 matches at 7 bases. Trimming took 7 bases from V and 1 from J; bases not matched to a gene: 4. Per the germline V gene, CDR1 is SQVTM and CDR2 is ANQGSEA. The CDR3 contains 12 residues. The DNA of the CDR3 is TGCAGCGGGACAGGAAATTCCTACGAGCAGTACTTC. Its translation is CSGTGNSYEQYF.

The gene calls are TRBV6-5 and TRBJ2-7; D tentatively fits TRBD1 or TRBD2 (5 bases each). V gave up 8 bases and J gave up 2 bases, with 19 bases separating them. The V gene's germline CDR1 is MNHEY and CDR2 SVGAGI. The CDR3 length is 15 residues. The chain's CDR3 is CASSNAGTATYEQYF. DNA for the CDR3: TGTGCCAGCTCTAACGCCGGGACGGCTACCTACGAGCAGTACTTC.

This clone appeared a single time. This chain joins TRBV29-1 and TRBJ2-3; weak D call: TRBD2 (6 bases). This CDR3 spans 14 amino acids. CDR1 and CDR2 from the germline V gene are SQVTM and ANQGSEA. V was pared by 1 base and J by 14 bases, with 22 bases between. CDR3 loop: CSVEVGVGGIVLYF. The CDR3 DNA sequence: TGCAGCGTTGAAGTCGGGGTGGGAGGAATCGTGCTGTATTTT.

The CDR3 DNA sequence: TGCGCCAGCAGCCAGACTAGCGGGAGTTCCTATGAGCAGTTCTTC. It codes for CASSQTSGSSYEQFF. V gene TRBV4-1 combines with J gene TRBJ2-1; 12 nucleotides line up with TRBD2. CDR3 length: 15 amino acids. Germline CDR1 reads MGHRA; CDR2 reads YSYEKL. V was pared by 3 bases and J by 8 bases, with 5 bases of the junction left unmatched.